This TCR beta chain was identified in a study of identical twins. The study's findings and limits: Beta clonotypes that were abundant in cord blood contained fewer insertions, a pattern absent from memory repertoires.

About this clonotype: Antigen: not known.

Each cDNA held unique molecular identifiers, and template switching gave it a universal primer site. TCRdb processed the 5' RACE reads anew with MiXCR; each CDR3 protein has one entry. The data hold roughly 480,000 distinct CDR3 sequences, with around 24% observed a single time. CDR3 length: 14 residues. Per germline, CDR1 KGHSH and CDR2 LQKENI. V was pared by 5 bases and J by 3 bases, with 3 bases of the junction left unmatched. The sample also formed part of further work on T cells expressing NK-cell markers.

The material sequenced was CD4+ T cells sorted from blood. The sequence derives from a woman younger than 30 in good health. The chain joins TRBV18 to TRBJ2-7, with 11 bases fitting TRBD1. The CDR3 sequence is CASSGGTGGYEQYF. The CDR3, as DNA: TGTGCCAGCTCAGGCGGGACAGGGGGCTACGAGCAGTACTTC.